Listed below are T cell receptor beta chains from one sample, sequenced in a study of CD8 T cells in ankylosing spondylitis. Via MiXCR, TCRdb re-called the 5' RACE reads, giving one row per CDR3 protein. The repertoire has around 220,000 distinct CDR3 sequences, roughly 18% of them found once; the top ten carry roughly 43%. Sequencing was carried out using blood, either unsorted or a sorted T cell fraction (not recorded which). These receptors were collected from a male donor with ankylosing spondylitis. Each CDR3 is given with its conserved first and last residue. D genes are given only for firm matches. The size entry is marked missing in some rows and otherwise reads once, few, many or a size class.

j_call: TRBJ2-5
v_call: TRBV3-1
clone_size: NA
d_call: TRBD2
cdr3_aa: CASSQEGVAGLETQYF
cdr3_nt: TGTGCCAGCAGCCAAGAAGGAGTAGCGGGGTTGGAGACCCAGTACTTC

j_call: TRBJ1-4
v_call: TRBV29-1
clone_size: many
d_call: NA
cdr3_aa: CSVQRDWGEKLFF
cdr3_nt: TGCAGCGTCCAGAGGGACTGGGGGGAAAAACTGTTTTTT

j_call: TRBJ2-1
v_call: TRBV27
clone_size: few
d_call: NA
cdr3_aa: CASRATGWPYNEQFF
cdr3_nt: TGTGCCAGCAGGGCTACAGGGTGGCCCTACAATGAGCAGTTCTTC

j_call: TRBJ2-1
v_call: TRBV4-1
clone_size: NA
d_call: TRBD2
cdr3_aa: CASSQDLWDRASGRNNEQFF
cdr3_nt: TGCGCCAGCAGCCAAGATTTGTGGGACAGGGCTAGCGGGAGGAACAATGAGCAGTTCTTC

j_call: TRBJ2-7
v_call: TRBV27
clone_size: few
d_call: TRBD2
cdr3_aa: CASSYGLAGYEQYF
cdr3_nt: TGTGCCAGCAGTTACGGACTAGCGGGGTACGAGCAGTACTTC

j_call: TRBJ2-1
v_call: TRBV4-3
clone_size: few
d_call: NA
cdr3_aa: CASSQDGLNFYNEQFF
cdr3_nt: TGCGCCAGCAGCCAAGATGGCTTGAATTTCTACAATGAGCAGTTCTTC

j_call: TRBJ1-1
v_call: TRBV3-1
clone_size: NA
d_call: NA
cdr3_aa: CASSQNGFVAEAFF
cdr3_nt: TGTGCCAGCAGCCAAAACGGGTTCGTGGCTGAAGCTTTCTTT

j_call: TRBJ2-1
v_call: TRBV29-1
clone_size: many
d_call: NA
cdr3_aa: CSVEDIRARNEQFF
cdr3_nt: TGCAGCGTTGAAGACATCCGGGCTAGGAATGAGCAGTTCTTC

j_call: TRBJ2-1
v_call: TRBV20-1
clone_size: few
d_call: TRBD2
cdr3_aa: CSAPPSGPHNEQFF
cdr3_nt: TGCAGTGCTCCACCTAGCGGGCCACACAATGAGCAGTTCTTC

j_call: TRBJ2-7
v_call: TRBV7-8
clone_size: NA
d_call: TRBD2
cdr3_aa: CASTWGLAGATTGDEQYF
cdr3_nt: TGTGCCAGCACCTGGGGACTAGCGGGAGCTACCACTGGTGACGAGCAGTACTTC

j_call: TRBJ2-2
v_call: TRBV12-3/TRBV12-4
clone_size: few
d_call: TRBD1
cdr3_aa: CASSASGTGYPNTGELFF
cdr3_nt: TGTGCCAGCAGTGCCTCCGGGACAGGTTATCCGAACACCGGGGAGCTGTTTTTT

j_call: TRBJ1-2
v_call: TRBV4-1
clone_size: NA
d_call: TRBD1
cdr3_aa: CASSHKQGAEISYGYTF
cdr3_nt: TGCGCCAGCAGCCATAAACAGGGGGCCGAGATCTCCTATGGCTACACCTTC

j_call: TRBJ2-3
v_call: TRBV5-1
clone_size: few
d_call: TRBD2
cdr3_aa: CASSLGLAYTQYF
cdr3_nt: TGCGCCAGCAGCTTGGGACTAGCCTATACGCAGTATTTT

j_call: TRBJ1-1
v_call: TRBV7-9
clone_size: few
d_call: NA
cdr3_aa: CASSLDPGLNTEAFF
cdr3_nt: TGTGCCAGCAGCTTAGACCCCGGGCTGAACACTGAAGCTTTCTTT

j_call: TRBJ1-2
v_call: TRBV19
clone_size: few
d_call: TRBD1
cdr3_aa: CASSTDQQGSIIHTF
cdr3_nt: TGTGCCAGTAGTACCGACCAACAGGGGTCGATCATACACACCTTC

j_call: TRBJ2-7
v_call: TRBV29-1
clone_size: NA
d_call: TRBD2
cdr3_aa: CSVEGQAGDYEQYF
cdr3_nt: TGCAGCGTTGAAGGGCAGGCGGGAGACTACGAGCAGTACTTC

j_call: TRBJ2-1
v_call: TRBV7-9
clone_size: NA
d_call: NA
cdr3_aa: CASSQLTRSAGEQFF
cdr3_nt: TGTGCCAGCAGTCAGTTGACCCGAAGTGCGGGTGAGCAGTTCTTC

j_call: TRBJ1-1
v_call: TRBV13
clone_size: NA
d_call: TRBD1
cdr3_aa: CASSHGTGATEAFF
cdr3_nt: TGTGCCAGCAGCCACGGGACAGGGGCCACTGAAGCTTTCTTT

j_call: TRBJ2-1
v_call: TRBV14
clone_size: many
d_call: NA
cdr3_aa: CASSQDPLGSGSGEQFF
cdr3_nt: TGTGCCAGCAGCCAAGATCCCCTGGGGAGCGGATCGGGAGAGCAGTTCTTC

j_call: TRBJ2-1
v_call: TRBV7-2
clone_size: NA
d_call: TRBD2
cdr3_aa: CASSLRALADYNEQFF
cdr3_nt: TGTGCCAGCAGTCTTAGGGCCCTAGCGGACTACAATGAGCAGTTCTTC

j_call: TRBJ1-4
v_call: TRBV12-3/TRBV12-4
clone_size: few
d_call: NA
cdr3_aa: CASSSTLTNEKLFF
cdr3_nt: TGTGCCAGCAGTTCGACACTGACTAATGAAAAACTGTTTTTT

j_call: TRBJ2-2
v_call: TRBV29-1
clone_size: NA
d_call: NA
cdr3_aa: CSVCGANTGELFF
cdr3_nt: TGCAGCGTGTGCGGGGCGAACACCGGGGAGCTGTTTTTT

j_call: TRBJ1-1
v_call: TRBV6-1
clone_size: NA
d_call: TRBD1
cdr3_aa: CASRQGADTEAFF
cdr3_nt: TGTGCCAGCAGGCAGGGGGCTGACACTGAAGCTTTCTTT

j_call: TRBJ1-2
v_call: TRBV6-1
clone_size: few
d_call: TRBD1
cdr3_aa: CASKGQGARYGYTF
cdr3_nt: TGTGCCAGCAAAGGACAGGGGGCGCGGTATGGCTACACCTTC

j_call: TRBJ2-3
v_call: TRBV7-9
clone_size: NA
d_call: NA
cdr3_aa: CASSFSPRGAERATQYF
cdr3_nt: TGTGCCAGCTCGTTTAGTCCCCGAGGGGCAGAGAGAGCTACGCAGTATTTT

j_call: TRBJ2-3
v_call: TRBV6-1
clone_size: NA
d_call: NA
cdr3_aa: CASSHRTPERTDTQYF
cdr3_nt: TGTGCCAGCAGCCACAGGACCCCCGAGCGGACAGATACGCAGTATTTT

j_call: TRBJ2-2
v_call: TRBV2
clone_size: NA
d_call: TRBD2
cdr3_aa: CASTANVAGGPGELFF
cdr3_nt: TGTGCCAGCACCGCCAACGTCGCGGGGGGACCCGGGGAGCTGTTTTTT

j_call: TRBJ2-3
v_call: TRBV3-1
clone_size: many
d_call: NA
cdr3_aa: CASSHSASEVTDTQYF
cdr3_nt: TGTGCCAGCAGCCACTCGGCTAGCGAGGTGACAGATACGCAGTATTTT

j_call: TRBJ1-3
v_call: TRBV20-1
clone_size: NA
d_call: NA
cdr3_aa: CSALRPPGGLSSGNTIYF
cdr3_nt: TGCAGTGCCTTAAGGCCCCCGGGGGGCTTAAGCTCTGGAAACACCATATATTTT

j_call: TRBJ1-5
v_call: TRBV28
clone_size: few
d_call: NA
cdr3_aa: CASSLYSDSNQPQHF
cdr3_nt: TGTGCCAGCAGTTTATATAGTGATAGCAATCAGCCCCAGCATTTT

j_call: TRBJ1-5
v_call: TRBV7-9
clone_size: few
d_call: NA
cdr3_aa: CASSLEGGSNQPQHF
cdr3_nt: TGTGCCAGCAGCTTAGAAGGAGGTAGCAATCAGCCCCAGCATTTT

j_call: TRBJ2-1
v_call: TRBV5-5
clone_size: few
d_call: NA
cdr3_aa: CASSPHSFSSYNEQFF
cdr3_nt: TGTGCCAGCAGCCCTCACAGCTTTAGCTCCTACAATGAGCAGTTCTTC

j_call: TRBJ2-7
v_call: TRBV4-1
clone_size: NA
d_call: NA
cdr3_aa: CASSQEASPGYEQYF
cdr3_nt: TGCGCCAGCAGCCAAGAGGCTAGCCCAGGGTACGAGCAGTACTTC

j_call: TRBJ2-7
v_call: TRBV6-1
clone_size: NA
d_call: NA
cdr3_aa: CASSERGTYEQYF
cdr3_nt: TGTGCCAGCAGTGAAAGAGGGACCTACGAGCAGTACTTC

j_call: TRBJ1-1
v_call: TRBV20-1
clone_size: NA
d_call: NA
cdr3_aa: CSARDLGLTFHTEAFF
cdr3_nt: TGCAGTGCTAGAGATCTGGGCCTCACTTTCCACACTGAAGCTTTCTTT

j_call: TRBJ2-1
v_call: TRBV7-6
clone_size: few
d_call: NA
cdr3_aa: CASSLPLQGSSYNEQFF
cdr3_nt: TGTGCCAGCAGCCTCCCGCTCCAGGGAAGCTCCTACAATGAGCAGTTCTTC

j_call: TRBJ2-7
v_call: TRBV3-1
clone_size: NA
d_call: NA
cdr3_aa: CASSQSSRSYEQYF
cdr3_nt: TGTGCCAGCAGCCAGTCCTCCCGCTCTTACGAGCAGTACTTC

j_call: TRBJ2-5
v_call: TRBV4-2
clone_size: NA
d_call: TRBD2
cdr3_aa: CASSRPIYEGLAGGHHGETQYF
cdr3_nt: TGTGCCAGCAGCCGGCCTATCTATGAGGGACTAGCGGGGGGTCACCATGGGGAGACCCAGTACTTC

j_call: TRBJ1-4
v_call: TRBV7-6
clone_size: few
d_call: TRBD1
cdr3_aa: CASSSRQGATNEKLFF
cdr3_nt: TGTGCCAGCAGCTCCAGACAGGGCGCAACTAATGAAAAACTGTTTTTT

j_call: TRBJ2-1
v_call: TRBV5-1
clone_size: few
d_call: NA
cdr3_aa: CASSRLPGSSYNEQFF
cdr3_nt: TGCGCCAGCAGCCGCTTACCCGGGAGCTCCTACAATGAGCAGTTCTTC

j_call: TRBJ2-5
v_call: TRBV28
clone_size: few
d_call: NA
cdr3_aa: CASSLRPDSLIQETQYF
cdr3_nt: TGTGCCAGCAGTTTACGGCCGGACAGCCTGATCCAAGAGACCCAGTACTTC

j_call: TRBJ2-7
v_call: TRBV5-1
clone_size: NA
d_call: TRBD1
cdr3_aa: CASSFPDRVYEQYF
cdr3_nt: TGCGCCAGCAGCTTTCCGGACAGGGTCTACGAGCAGTACTTC

j_call: TRBJ1-1
v_call: TRBV4-1
clone_size: NA
d_call: NA
cdr3_aa: CASSQGAGNTEAFF
cdr3_nt: TGCGCCAGCAGCCAAGGGGCGGGGAACACTGAAGCTTTCTTT

j_call: TRBJ2-3
v_call: TRBV7-6
clone_size: NA
d_call: NA
cdr3_aa: CASSLGGGSPGDTQYF
cdr3_nt: TGTGCCAGCAGCCTGGGAGGGGGCTCCCCGGGAGATACGCAGTATTTT

j_call: TRBJ2-7
v_call: TRBV20-1
clone_size: few
d_call: NA
cdr3_aa: CSARSPLSYEQYF
cdr3_nt: TGCAGTGCTAGATCCCCACTCAGTTACGAGCAGTACTTC

j_call: TRBJ1-3
v_call: TRBV10-2
clone_size: NA
d_call: NA
cdr3_aa: CASSDDDPASTGNTIYF
cdr3_nt: TGCGCCAGCAGTGACGACGACCCCGCGTCTACTGGAAACACCATATATTTT

j_call: TRBJ1-6
v_call: TRBV27
clone_size: NA
d_call: NA
cdr3_aa: CASSLSAAGPLHF
cdr3_nt: TGTGCCAGCAGTTTATCGGCGGCGGGACCCCTCCACTTT

j_call: TRBJ1-1
v_call: TRBV12-3/TRBV12-4
clone_size: many
d_call: NA
cdr3_aa: CASSQGFTEAFF
cdr3_nt: TGTGCCAGCAGTCAGGGTTTCACTGAAGCTTTCTTT

j_call: TRBJ1-2
v_call: TRBV12-3/TRBV12-4
clone_size: few
d_call: NA
cdr3_aa: CASSPPGMNYGYTF
cdr3_nt: TGTGCCAGCAGTCCCCCGGGGATGAACTATGGCTACACCTTC

j_call: TRBJ2-3
v_call: TRBV7-8
clone_size: few
d_call: NA
cdr3_aa: CASSSPARDFHTDTQYF
cdr3_nt: TGTGCCAGCAGCTCACCCGCCCGGGACTTCCACACAGATACGCAGTATTTT

j_call: TRBJ1-1
v_call: TRBV4-1
clone_size: few
d_call: NA
cdr3_aa: CASSQVGPGNTEAFF
cdr3_nt: TGCGCCAGCAGCCAAGTGGGGCCGGGGAACACTGAAGCTTTCTTT

j_call: TRBJ2-7
v_call: TRBV27
clone_size: few
d_call: TRBD1
cdr3_aa: CASNPGTASYEQYF
cdr3_nt: TGTGCCAGCAACCCCGGGACAGCTTCCTACGAGCAGTACTTC

j_call: TRBJ2-7
v_call: TRBV20-1
clone_size: once
d_call: NA
cdr3_aa: CSARDLGQVAILSYEQYF
cdr3_nt: TGCAGTGCTAGAGATTTGGGCCAGGTGGCGATCCTCTCCTACGAGCAGTACTTC

j_call: TRBJ2-7
v_call: TRBV15
clone_size: once
d_call: TRBD1
cdr3_aa: CATSRDEGASYEQYF
cdr3_nt: TGTGCCACCAGCAGAGATGAGGGGGCCTCCTACGAGCAGTACTTC